This T cell receptor (beta chain) was identified during a study of T cell changes during pregnancy in multiple sclerosis. V dropped 4 bases and J dropped 7; count of bases not matched to a gene: 1. CDR1 and CDR2 from the germline V gene are SEHNR and FQNEAQ (reference sequence). This CDR3 contains 12 residues. This table comes from immunoSEQ multiplex PCR, and its TCRdb copy is limited to in-frame clones, with some not included. Found here are approximately 65,000 clones, around 97% of them singletons; the top ten hold over 2%. The material sequenced was CD8+ T cells from peripheral blood mononuclear cells, taken after pregnancy. This chain connects TRBV7-9 to TRBJ2-1, with 7 nucleotides matching TRBD1. The clonotype comes from a female donor with multiple sclerosis, enrolled in a pregnancy study. This chain's CDR3 is CASSSGGNEQFF. CDR3 nucleotide sequence: TGTGCCAGCAGCTCAGGGGGAAATGAGCAGTTCTTC.